This T cell receptor beta chain appears in the sequencing data of a study of monozygotic twins with inflammatory bowel disease. As to this clonotype: Its target is not known.

Total RNA input per TCR library was around 3,500 ng. Each UMI harboured a 6-nucleotide sample barcode and was appended via template switching. For each CDR3 protein, TCRdb gives one entry from its re-call of the 5' RACE reads, without DNA. The data show more than 300,000 distinct CDR3 sequences, and the top ten clones hold around 2.6%. Study-level results: IBD patients had lower TCRbeta diversity (inverse Simpson) than healthy co-twins. Individual T cell subtypes were not distinguishable.

Looked up from germline, CDR1 is SGHDT and CDR2 is YYEEEE. This CDR3 contains 18 residues. The receptor was isolated from a human donor with ulcerative colitis or Crohn's disease, or a healthy co-twin of an affected twin (not recorded which). The sequenced sample was blood. The chain is built from TRBV5-6 and TRBJ1-2. The CDR3: CASSLVSRQQYSNYGYTF. The full variable domain, completed using reference TRBV5-6 and TRBJ1-2, is DAGVTQSPTHLIKTRGQQVTLRCSPKSGHDTVSWYQQALGQGPQFIFQYYEEEERQRGNFPDRFSGHQFPNYSSELNVNALLLGDSALYLCASSLVSRQQYSNYGYTFGSGTRLTVV.